In this sample, the clone carrying this T cell receptor beta chain turned up a few times. This CDR3 is built from 14 residues. CDR1 is MDHEN and CDR2 is SYDVKM in the germline V gene. V gave up 8 bases and J gave up 3 bases, with 14 bases separating them. Data came from immunoSEQ multiplex PCR; TCRdb stores just in-frame clones and leaves some out. The sample contains about 73,000 clones, 85% to 95% of which appear only once. This sample was taken from a study of human versus mouse CDR3 diversity and MHC coevolution. The sequence derives from a person aged 25-75 years in good health. Sequences were obtained from naive CD4+ T cells from blood. The subset denotes: CD45RO-negative CD62L-positive naive CD4 T cells. The chain is built from TRBV28 and TRBJ1-5; D uncertain. CDR3 loop: CASCTAVPNQPQHF. Written as DNA, the CDR3 is TGTGCCAGCTGTACCGCGGTCCCCAATCAGCCCCAGCATTTT.